The 21 T cell receptor beta chains in this list originate from one sample, sequenced in a study of tumor and adjacent non-tumor tissue in lung cancer. RNA was extracted from bulk tissue without any cell sorting. More than 3 cm separated this lung sample from the edge of the tumor. TCRbeta libraries were built with three rounds of nested PCR, modified from ARM-PCR. TCRdb re-derived calls from the multiplex PCR reads in MiXCR, one entry per CDR3 protein. The sample shows approximately 100,000 distinct CDR3 sequences, 60% to 80% of them seen only once. The sequenced sample was distant non-tumor lung tissue. The source is a man aged 55 to 70 with non-small cell lung cancer.

Remarks on this clonotype: Its ends do not fully match the called genes, so a read error is possible. The chain joins TRBV5-6 to TRBJ1-2; D not resolved. The CDR3 is made up of 15 amino acids. Germline values: CDR1 SGHDT, CDR2 YYEEEE. CDR3 amino acids: CANSSRRTALYGYTF. CDR3 coding DNA: TGTGCCAACAGCTCCCGCAGGACGGCTCTATATGGCTACACCTTC.

A note on this clonotype: Given a much more abundant clone one base away, this may be a read error. The chain links TRBV5-5 to TRBJ2-1, with D maybe TRBD2 (6 bases). The CDR3 is 19 residues long. Between the trimmed V and J ends, which lost 1 base and 0 bases, there was a span of 20 bases. CDR1 and CDR2 (germline): SGHKS, YYEKEE (reference sequence). This CDR3 is CASSLWLGGQLCSYNEQFF. The CDR3 DNA follows: TGTGCCAGCAGCTTGTGGTTGGGAGGCCAACTGTGCTCCTACAATGAGCAGTTCTTC.

This clonotype was seen only a few times. The chain joins TRBV4-1 to TRBJ2-1; 7 bases align to TRBD2. The V segment lost 3 bases and the J segment 3 bases; nucleotides outside the gene matches: 20. Germline assignment: CDR1 MGHRA and CDR2 YSYEKL. The CDR3 totals 20 residues. CDR3 in amino acids: CASSQKPGLEGGNLYNEQFF. CDR3 nucleotides: TGCGCCAGCAGCCAGAAGCCCGGACTAGAGGGAGGGAACCTCTACAATGAGCAGTTCTTC.

This clonotype came up a few times. Its ends do not fully match the called genes, so a read error is possible. This chain uses TRBV4-1 with TRBJ1-3, with unresolved D. The CDR3 runs 14 residues. The germline V gene has CDR1 MGHRA and CDR2 YSYEKL. The CDR3 reads CSSSQGPSGNTIYF. CDR3 coding DNA: TGCTCCAGCAGCCAAGGCCCCTCTGGAAACACCATATATTTT.

A note on this clonotype: A much more abundant neighbour one base away suggests this may be a read error. This rearrangement joins TRBV6-5 to TRBJ2-7; TRBD2 aligns across 9 bases. Germline CDR1 and CDR2: MNHEY and SVGAGI. This CDR3 contains 15 residues. Trimming removed 7 bases from V and 2 bases from J; junction bases left unmatched: 9. The CDR3, as DNA: TGTGCCAGCACCTATAGCGGGGGAAGCCCCTACGAGCAGTACTTC. Its translation is CASTYSGGSPYEQYF.

The sample holds one count of this clonotype. Its ends do not fully match the called genes, so a read error is possible. This chain connects TRBV6-5 to TRBJ2-7; TRBD2 matches 7 bases. CDR3 length: 14 residues. Germline CDR1 MNHEY, CDR2 SVGAGI. The CDR3 coding sequence is TGTGCCGGCAGCTCCCCGTGGGGGAGGGGCGAGCAGTACTTC. Protein product: CAGSSPWGRGEQYF.

Concerning this clonotype: Germline is not matched at one junction end, which may reflect a read error. V usage is TRBV14 and J usage is TRBJ2-1; D is undetermined. CDR1 SGHDN and CDR2 FVKESK come from the germline V gene. The CDR3 has 12 residues. The CDR3 loop reads CACSQDNDEQFF. CDR3 DNA: TGTGCCTGCAGCCAAGACAACGATGAGCAGTTCTTC.

This clonotype came up a few times. At one boundary the junction diverges from the germline segment, which might be a read error. The chain combines TRBV12-3 or TRBV12-4 with TRBJ2-7; D gene ambiguous. The length of the CDR3 is 13 residues. The CDR3 loop reads CASNASAAYEQYF. CDR3 DNA sequence: TGTGCCAGCAATGCTAGTGCAGCCTATGAGCAGTACTTC.

The chain couples TRBV11-3 to TRBJ2-3; D possibly matches TRBD1 or TRBD2 (6 bases each). CDR1 is SGHNT, CDR2 YENEEA, per germline. V shed 1 base and J shed 10 bases, with 15 bases lying between them. CDR3 length equals 14 residues. DNA for the CDR3: TGTGCCAGCAGCTTAGGCGGGGACACGGATGCGCAGTATTTT. It is translated as CASSLGGDTDAQYF.

Worth noting for this clonotype: This sequence may be a read error, since a much larger clone differs from it by one base. This chain joins TRBV12-3 or TRBV12-4 and TRBJ1-1, with D possibly matching TRBD1 (5 bases). V was cut by 6 bases and J by 7 bases, with 18 bases left in between. This CDR3 has 14 amino acids. CDR3 in amino acids: CASRLAGTHGEAFF. The CDR3 nucleotides read TGTGCCAGCAGATTGGCAGGGACCCATGGTGAAGCTTTCTTT.

With regard to this clonotype: One junction end does not reproduce the germline sequence, and a read error may be involved. V and J are TRBV29-1 and TRBJ2-7, with 8 bases fitting TRBD1. The CDR3 covers 15 residues. CDR1 is SQVTM, CDR2 ANQGSEA, per germline. The CDR3 loop reads CSDIPRGQETYGQYF. Written as DNA, the CDR3 is TGCAGCGATATTCCCCGGGGACAGGAGACCTACGGGCAGTACTTC.

Concerning this clonotype: This may be a read error: a much more frequent sequence differs by one nucleotide. The genes are TRBV14 and TRBJ1-5; 8 bases align to TRBD1. The germline V gene has CDR1 SGHDN and CDR2 FVKESK. This CDR3 region has 17 residues. CDR3 in amino acids: CAGSQGPGGSRNQPQHF. As DNA, the CDR3 is TGTGCCGGCAGCCAGGGTCCAGGGGGCTCGCGTAATCAGCCCCAGCATTTT.

Concerning this clonotype: This may be a read error: a much more frequent sequence differs by one nucleotide. The chain employs TRBV20-1 and TRBJ2-7, with a weak D call TRBD2 (6 bases). CDR1 is DFQATT and CDR2 is SNEGSKA in the germline V gene (reference sequence). Trimming left V 5 bases short and J 0 bases short, with 14 bases between. The CDR3 is 14 residues long. CDR3 residues: CSAVVGLASYEQYF. CDR3 coding DNA: TGCAGTGCTGTTGTGGGACTGGCCTCCTACGAGCAGTACTTC.

As concerns this clonotype: Sequence at one end of the junction differs from germline and may be a read error. The rearrangement uses TRBV12-3 or TRBV12-4 and TRBJ1-5; D is undetermined. This CDR3 is 11 amino acids long. CDR3 coding DNA: TGTGCCCGCAGTTTTCAAGTGGGCCAGCATTTT. Protein sequence: CARSFQVGQHF.

In regard to this clonotype: One junction end disagrees with the germline gene, perhaps due to a read error. The chain uses TRBV4-2 and TRBJ2-3, with TRBD1 matching over 10 bases. The germline gives CDR1 LGHNA, CDR2 YNFKEQ. This CDR3 region has 15 residues. CDR3 amino acids: CANSPRGQGLDAQYF. The CDR3 DNA reads as TGTGCCAACAGCCCCAGGGGACAGGGGTTAGATGCGCAGTATTTT.

Worth noting for this clonotype: At one end, the junction sequence differs from germline, possibly due to a read error. The chain uses TRBV20-1 and TRBJ2-2; 7 bases fit TRBD1. The CDR3 is 16 residues long. CDR1 and CDR2 from the germline V gene are DFQATT and SNEGSKA (reference sequence). The CDR3 nucleotides are TGCAGTGTTAGATATCGTGACAGGGTGAACACCGGGGAGCTGTTTTTT. As protein: CSVRYRDRVNTGELFF.

Details on this clonotype: Germline and junction disagree at one end, which may indicate a read error. This chain uses TRBV6-2 or TRBV6-3 with TRBJ2-7; D is unresolved. Germline V CDR1 and CDR2: MNHEY, SVGEGT. This CDR3 comprises 12 residues. The CDR3 DNA sequence: TGTGCCGGCAGTCAGTTTTTGTACGAGCGGTACTTC. Amino acid sequence: CAGSQFLYERYF.

On this clonotype itself: Sequence at one end of the junction differs from germline and may be a read error. The rearrangement uses TRBV24-1 and TRBJ2-2; 8 bases fit TRBD1. Germline CDR1 is KGHDR and CDR2 is SFDVKD. The CDR3 is 15 residues long. CDR3 nucleotide sequence: TGTGCCATCAGTCCCGGGACAGGAGGTGACGGGGAGCTGTTTTTT. Protein: CAISPGTGGDGELFF.

This rearrangement joins TRBV12-3 or TRBV12-4 to TRBJ1-1; 7 bases align to TRBD1. The CDR3 contains 13 residues. The CDR3 coding sequence is TGTGCGAGTACGAAGGGGGCTACCACTGAAGCTTTCTTT. Amino acid sequence: CASTKGATTEAFF.

About this clonotype itself: A single base separates this from a much larger clone, so it may be a read error. V usage is TRBV20-1 and J usage is TRBJ1-5; a possible D gene is TRBD1 (6 bases). The CDR3 has 12 residues. The germline V gene has CDR1 DFQATT and CDR2 SNEGSKA (reference sequence). CDR3 coding DNA: TGCACTGCTAGGAGGGACACTCAGCCCCAGCATTTT. Protein sequence: CTARRDTQPQHF.

Ten or more counts support this clonotype. The chain recombines TRBV30 with TRBJ2-7; no clear D gene. Trimming took off 6 bases at V and 2 bases at J, with 14 bases between the two ends. CDR3 length: 13 residues. Looked up from germline, CDR1 is GTSNPN and CDR2 is SVGIG (reference sequence). Here the CDR3 reads CACWAGPPYEQYF. CDR3 coding DNA: TGTGCCTGCTGGGCCGGGCCCCCCTACGAGCAGTACTTC.